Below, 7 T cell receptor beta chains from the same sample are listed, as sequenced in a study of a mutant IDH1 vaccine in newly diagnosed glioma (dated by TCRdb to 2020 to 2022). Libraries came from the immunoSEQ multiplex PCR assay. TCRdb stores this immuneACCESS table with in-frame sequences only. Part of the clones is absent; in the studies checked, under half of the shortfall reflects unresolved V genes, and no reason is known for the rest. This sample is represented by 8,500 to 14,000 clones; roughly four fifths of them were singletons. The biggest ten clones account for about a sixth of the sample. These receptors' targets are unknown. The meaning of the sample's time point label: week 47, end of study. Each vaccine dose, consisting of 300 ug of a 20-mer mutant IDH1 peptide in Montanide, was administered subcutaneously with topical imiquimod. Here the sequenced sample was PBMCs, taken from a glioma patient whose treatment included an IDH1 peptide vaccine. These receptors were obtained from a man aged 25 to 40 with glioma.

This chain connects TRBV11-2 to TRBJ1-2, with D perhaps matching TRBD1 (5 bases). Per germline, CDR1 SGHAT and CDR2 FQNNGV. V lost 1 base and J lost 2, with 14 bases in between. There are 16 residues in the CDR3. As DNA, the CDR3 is TGTGCCAGCAGCTTAGTTAGGTCAGGGAGGAACTATGGCTACACCTTC. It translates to CASSLVRSGRNYGYTF.

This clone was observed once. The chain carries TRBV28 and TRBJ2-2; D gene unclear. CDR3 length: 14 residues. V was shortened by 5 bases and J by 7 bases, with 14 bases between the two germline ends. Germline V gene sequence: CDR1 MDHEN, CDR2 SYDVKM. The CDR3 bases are TGTGCCAGCAGTACGACAAGGATCCACGGGGAGCTGTTTTTT. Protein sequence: CASSTTRIHGELFF.

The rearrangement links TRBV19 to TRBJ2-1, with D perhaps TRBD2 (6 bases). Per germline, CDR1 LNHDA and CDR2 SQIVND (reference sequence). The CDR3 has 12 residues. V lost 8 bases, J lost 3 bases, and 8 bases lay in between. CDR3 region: CASGTFYNEQFF. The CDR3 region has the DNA TGTGCCAGTGGGACTTTCTACAATGAGCAGTTCTTC. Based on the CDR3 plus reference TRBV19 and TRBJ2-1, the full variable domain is DGGITQSPKYLFRKEGQNVTLSCEQNLNHDAMYWYRQDPGQGLRLIYYSQIVNDFQKGDIAEGYSVSREKKESFPLTVTSAQKNPTAFYLCASGTFYNEQFFGPGTRLTVL.

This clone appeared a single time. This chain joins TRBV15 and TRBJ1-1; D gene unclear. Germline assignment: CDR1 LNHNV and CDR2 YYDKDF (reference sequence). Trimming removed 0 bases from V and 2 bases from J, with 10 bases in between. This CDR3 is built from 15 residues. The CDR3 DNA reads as TGTGCCACCAGCAGAGATGGGTCGTTCAACACTGAAGCTTTCTTT. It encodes CATSRDGSFNTEAFF. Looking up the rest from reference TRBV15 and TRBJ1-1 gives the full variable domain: DAMVIQNPRYQVTQFGKPVTLSCSQTLNHNVMYWYQQKSSQAPKLLFHYYDKDFNNEADTPDNFQSRRPNTSFCFLDIRSPGLGDTAMYLCATSRDGSFNTEAFFGQGTRLTVV.

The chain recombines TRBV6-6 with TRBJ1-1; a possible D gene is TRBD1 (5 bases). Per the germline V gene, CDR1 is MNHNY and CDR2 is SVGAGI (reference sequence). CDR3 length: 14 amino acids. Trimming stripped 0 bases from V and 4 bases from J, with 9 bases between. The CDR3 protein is CASSYSGGGTEAFF. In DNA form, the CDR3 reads TGTGCCAGCAGTTACTCGGGGGGGGGCACTGAAGCTTTCTTT.

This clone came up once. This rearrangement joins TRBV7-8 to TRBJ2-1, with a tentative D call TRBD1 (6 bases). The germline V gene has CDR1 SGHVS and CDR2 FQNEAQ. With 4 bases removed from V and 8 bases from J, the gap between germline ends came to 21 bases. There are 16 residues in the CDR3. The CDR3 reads CASSSGWGPLDDEQFF. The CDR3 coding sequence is TGTGCCAGCAGCTCGGGTTGGGGGCCACTAGACGATGAGCAGTTCTTC. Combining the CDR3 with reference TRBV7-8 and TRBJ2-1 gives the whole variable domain GAGVSQSPRYKVAKRGQDVALRCDPISGHVSLFWYQQALGQGPEFLTYFQNEAQLDKSGLPSDRFFAERPEGSVSTLKIQRTQQEDSAVYLCASSSGWGPLDDEQFFGPGTRLTVL.

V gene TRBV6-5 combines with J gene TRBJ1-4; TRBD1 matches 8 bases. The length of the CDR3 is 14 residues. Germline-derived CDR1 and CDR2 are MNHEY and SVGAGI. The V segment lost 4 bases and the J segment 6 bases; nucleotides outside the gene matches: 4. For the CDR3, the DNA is TGTGCCAGCAGTTTAGGGACAGGAGATGAAAAACTGTTTTTT. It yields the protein CASSLGTGDEKLFF.